The entry that follows covers one T cell receptor (beta chain) sequence. Authors' data handling: Scientists estimated how many nucleated cells there were by amplifying reference gene primers. The data were produced by immunoSEQ multiplex PCR, yet TCRdb's version contains in-frame clones alone and is incomplete. D and trimming were read from the DNA, whereas the V and J calls and clone size are those reported in that table. The sample includes around 170,000 clones, roughly 80% of them seen just once. This sample stems from a study of blood T cell repertoires in COVID-19. Background on the study: Whether acute or convalescent, the COVID-19 samples came from the United States, Italy and Spain. Nucleic acid was either cDNA or gDNA, and it came from T cells, B-cell-depleted T cells, or PBMCs.

The sequencing input was peripheral blood. The TCR originated in a woman aged 35 to 49 with acute or convalescent COVID-19.

CDR3 region: CASSKDGAVGRESTDTQYF. CDR3 in DNA: TGTGCCAGCAGCAAAGATGGCGCAGTGGGGAGGGAGTCGACAGATACGCAGTATTTT. The rearrangement links TRBV21-1 to TRBJ2-3; no DNA check was done on the table's D call, TRBD2. TRBV21-1 is classified as a pseudogene. The CDR3 contains 19 residues.